This record concerns one TCR beta chain sequence. Its antigen specificity is not known. No base quality values were provided; no much bigger clone lies one nucleotide off. The donors were healthy, HIV-negative adults who had no recently reported acute infections or vaccinations. Every donor was a Caucasian adult living in Nashville, Tennessee, USA. CD4+ T cells were enriched by magnetic negative selection, after which naive cells were positively selected on CD45RA and the negative fraction was taken as the memory subset. After blood collection by leukapheresis, PBMCs were isolated using Ficoll-Histopaque density gradient centrifugation and then cryopreserved in the vapor phase of liquid nitrogen. Analytical flow cytometry was used to check the purity and quantity of each magnetically sorted T cell population. Genomic DNA was isolated from each sorted fraction and quantified by UV absorbance on a Nanodrop 2000c.

This specimen belongs to a study of shared clonotypes between healthy human individuals (dated by TCRdb to about 2020). Regarding the research as a whole: The cohort included three men and two women between 18 and 49 years of age. Different laboratories and diverse techniques were used to prepare libraries and sequence TCR repertoires, to increase sequencing depth and limit assay-specific biases. Between about 0.85 and 8.9 billion PBMCs per donor were obtained by leukapheresis. For each donor, three plates each were used for CD4 naive and CD4 memory, two plates were used for CD8 naive, and one plate was used for CD8 memory. Blood TCR repertoires of about 5 healthy adults were deeply sequenced to estimate repertoire size and the extent of clonotype sharing between individuals.

TCR CDR3 regions were amplified from genomic DNA by multiplex PCR using the deep immunoSEQ assay. For each cell subset, the extracted genomic DNA was distributed evenly across all wells of several immunoSEQ 96-well plates, and each plate served as one replicate. Each replicate PCR for sorted subsets received around 200 ng genomic DNA, equal to tens of thousands of T cell genomes. The purified libraries were quantified using a Qubit 3.0 fluorometer, sized with a Bioanalyzer 2100, and then quantified again using the KAPA Library Quantification kit. A separate single-read 150-cycle Illumina NextSeq 550 flow cell was used to sequence each immunoSEQ 96-well plate. On the study's bioinformatics: Because the immunoSEQ output held only junctional sequences and lacked quality scores, the filtering could not match the filtering applied to full-length reads. Sequences were annotated with PyIR, a Python wrapper for IgBLAST v1.9, and V/J genes and CDR3 were assigned using IMGT germline references. Reads were filtered out if the reads had weak V/J assignments (E-value above 1e-6), no CDR3, stop codons, out-of-frame junctions, or ambiguous translated residues. A V3J clonotype was defined by an identical inferred V gene, J gene, and CDR3 amino acid sequence. Percentage overlap between repertoires was computed as shared unique clonotypes divided by the size of the smaller repertoire. Richness of each repertoire was evaluated using RTK rarefaction, the Chao1 estimator, and Recon v2.1 estimates of unobserved clonotypes. Generation probabilities for all TCRbeta clonotypes obtained by the gDNA method from a handful of donors were computed using OLGA. TCRdb re-hosts the immuneACCESS table, in-frame sequences only. Its copies lack some clones; in the studies checked, an unresolved V gene accounts for under half of them, and the cause for the rest is not known. V, J and clone size derive from that table, while D and trimming were established from the DNA sequence. The sample table contains about 2.3 million clones; only one count was recorded for roughly 90% of them. Approximately 0.4% of the sample is in the top ten clones.

Its CDR3 holds 16 amino acids, cysteine through phenylalanine. Only the CDR3 part of the read is kept: 48 bases, read in frame from the first base. The junction carries 17 bases between V and J, which are trimmed by 4 bases and 4 bases respectively. Taken from the germline V gene, the CDR1 and CDR2 loops are SGDLS and YYNGEE. Results the study describes overall, beyond this receptor: Sampling was restricted to blood, and TCR repertoires in tissue are likely to differ from TCR repertoires in blood. Because the study included only a small number of donors, the genetic and exposure-history diversity represented was limited. Pairwise subsampling indicated that sequencing depth was expected to affect the degree of clonotype sharing among donors. Even with the large sequencing depth, rarefaction of the sorted-subset datasets indicated that sequencing was incomplete. Naive subsets generally had larger estimated clonotype richness than memory subsets. Compared with non-shared clonotypes, clonotypes shared by all four sorted-subset donors had higher generation probabilities. Sharing across a few donors was observed for approximately 5% of naive CD4, 3.5% of naive CD8, over 2% of memory CD4, and around 0.44% of memory CD8 clonotypes.

The sequence joins TRBV9 to TRBJ2-2, with TRBD2 tentatively as D gene (5 bases match). This receptor was obtained from a man aged 18 to 30 in good health. Some clones in this sample may be carry-over from other donors' samples. Material for sequencing was naive CD4+ T cells from PBMCs. This specimen's cell subset or site label, per the study, means: CD45RA+ positively selected. The DNA sequence is TGTGCCAGCAGCCCCCGGGGAGACCGTAGCACCGGGGAGCTGTTTTTT. Its translation is CASSPRGDRSTGELFF. Joined to the reference TRBV9 and TRBJ2-2 proteins, this CDR3 gives the full variable domain: DSGVTQTPKHLITATGQRVTLRCSPRSGDLSVYWYQQSLDQGLQFLIQYYNGEERAKGNILERFSAQQFPDLHSELNLSSLELGDSALYFCASSPRGDRSTGELFFGEGSRLTVL.